The 18 T cell receptor beta chains reported below all come from one sample, sequenced in a study of human T cells and chemical hapten exposure. Sample time point: patch test 2, 6 weeks after DPC sensitization. Indicated treatment: therapeutic diphenylcyclopropenone sensitization with weekly scalp DPC. TCRdb reanalysed the RACE reads using MiXCR and keeps one entry per CDR3 protein. The sample holds more than 85,000 distinct CDR3 sequences, roughly 9.6% seen once. Here the sequenced sample was whole blood, taken in connection with sensitization to the hapten diphenylcyclopropenone (DPC). These receptors all stem from a middle-aged man with alopecia areata. Some clones in this sample may be carry-over from other donors' samples.

V is TRBV9 and J is TRBJ2-2; maybe TRBD1 (6 bases). From germline, CDR1 is SGDLS and CDR2 YYNGEE. Trimming left V 3 bases short and J 6 bases short, with 18 bases between. This CDR3 spans 16 amino acids. CDR3 residues: CASSAHLQGIAGELFF. The CDR3 nucleotides read TGTGCCAGCAGCGCCCACCTCCAGGGGATAGCCGGGGAGCTGTTTTTT.

This clonotype was counted a few times. This chain connects TRBV12-5 to TRBJ2-5; D not certain. Trimming shortened V by 2 bases and J by 5 bases, and 12 bases separated the two germline ends. Looked up from germline, CDR1 is LGHNT and CDR2 is FRNRAP. This CDR3 has 14 residues. The CDR3, as DNA: TGTGCTAGTGGTTTGTACACCGTTCCGGAGACCCAGTACTTC. Its protein product is CASGLYTVPETQYF.

CDR3 residues: CASSSLGLAGPQETQYF. CDR3 DNA sequence: TGTGCCAGCAGTTCCCTAGGACTAGCGGGACCTCAAGAGACCCAGTACTTC. J is TRBJ2-5 and V is TRBV6-5; 12 nucleotides line up with TRBD2. Trimming cost V 4 bases and J 2 bases; bases outside gene matches: 8. Germline CDR1 MNHEY, CDR2 SVGAGI. This CDR3 comprises 17 residues.

The V call is TRBV20-1, the J call TRBJ1-5; 12 nucleotides line up with TRBD1. CDR1 and CDR2 (germline): DFQATT, SNEGSKA (reference sequence). This CDR3 comprises 16 residues. Unmatched junction bases numbered 12, after V lost 6 bases and J lost 6 bases. This CDR3 is CSASRGQGAWSQPQHF. The DNA for the CDR3 is TGCAGTGCCTCACGGGGACAGGGGGCATGGAGTCAGCCCCAGCATTTT.

The rearrangement links TRBV20-1 to TRBJ1-2; TRBD1 matches at 7 bases. The CDR3 totals 13 residues. Trimming at V came to 6 bases and at J to 10 bases, leaving 14 bases not matched to a gene. Germline-derived CDR1 and CDR2 are DFQATT and SNEGSKA (reference sequence). CDR3 in amino acids: CSARQGGSVYYTF. The CDR3 DNA follows: TGCAGTGCAAGACAGGGTGGGTCGGTCTACTACACCTTC.

This clonotype was seen only a few times. The rearrangement joins TRBV7-9 to TRBJ2-3, with a tentative D call TRBD2 (6 bases). The CDR3 loop spans 13 amino acids. Per germline, CDR1 SEHNR and CDR2 FQNEAQ (reference sequence). V was shortened by 6 bases and J by 4 bases, with 11 bases between the two germline ends. The CDR3 sequence is CASSRPGADTQYF. The CDR3 nucleotides read TGTGCCAGCAGTCGGCCGGGGGCAGATACGCAGTATTTT.

The rearrangement links TRBV3-1 to TRBJ2-1; D perhaps matches TRBD2 (6 bases). The V and J ends lost 1 base and 5 bases respectively, with 12 bases between them. CDR1 and CDR2 (germline): LGHDT, YNNKEL (reference sequence). There are 15 residues in the CDR3. As DNA, the CDR3 is TGTGCCAGCAGCCAAGGGGCTAGCGTCCACAATGAGCAGTTCTTC. It encodes CASSQGASVHNEQFF.

The V and J genes are TRBV2 and TRBJ2-3; 8 bases align to TRBD1. CDR3 length: 15 residues. The V gene end was trimmed by 4 bases and the J gene end by 0 bases; junction bases not matched to a gene: 3. Looked up from germline, CDR1 is SNHLY and CDR2 is FYNNEI. CDR3 bases: TGTGCCAGCAGTGGAGGACAGGGAAGCACAGATACGCAGTATTTT. Its translation: CASSGGQGSTDTQYF.

The J gene is TRBJ2-7, the V gene TRBV25-1; no clear D. The germline CDR1 and CDR2 sequences are MGHDK and SYGVNS. The germline V and J ends were trimmed by 1 base and 1 base, with 14 bases remaining between them. The CDR3 length is 16 residues. For the CDR3, the DNA is TGTGCCAGCAGTGAATCCGCGAGGACCTCGTCCTACGAGCAGTACTTC. This encodes CASSESARTSSYEQYF.

This clonotype was found a few times. The V call is TRBV28, the J call TRBJ2-4; D is possibly TRBD2 (7 bases). There are 16 residues in the CDR3. From germline, CDR1 is MDHEN and CDR2 SYDVKM. V was trimmed by 2 bases and J by 0 bases, leaving 11 bases between them. The CDR3 DNA follows: TGTGCCAGCAGTTTAGCGGGGGCGCTAGCCAAAAACATTCAGTACTTC. It encodes CASSLAGALAKNIQYF.

This clonotype came up a few times. The chain carries TRBV20-1 and TRBJ2-3; tentative D call: TRBD2 (7 bases). CDR3 length: 14 residues. Germline-derived CDR1 and CDR2 are DFQATT and SNEGSKA (reference sequence). V dropped 1 base and J dropped 4 bases, with 12 bases sitting between them. The DNA of the CDR3 is TGCAGTGCTAGAGGGTCGGGGGGCGCAGATACGCAGTATTTT. This codes for CSARGSGGADTQYF.

This clonotype was counted ten times or more. This chain joins TRBV5-1 and TRBJ2-7; 7 bases map to TRBD2. Germline lookup yields CDR1 SGHRS and CDR2 YFSETQ. The CDR3 runs to 14 residues. The V gene end was trimmed by 0 bases and the J gene end by 5 bases; junction bases not matched to a gene: 5. CDR3 amino acids: CASSLGGGPHEQYF. CDR3 DNA: TGCGCCAGCAGCTTGGGCGGGGGTCCGCACGAGCAGTACTTC.

The rearrangement joins TRBV4-1 to TRBJ2-1, with 9 nucleotides matching TRBD2. The CDR3 is 15 residues long. Germline trimming cut 0 bases from V and 9 bases from J; bases unmatched to any gene: 6. Germline-derived CDR1 and CDR2 are MGHRA and YSYEKL. CDR3 protein: CASSQDLAGVPEQFF. CDR3 DNA: TGCGCCAGCAGCCAAGATTTAGCGGGAGTCCCTGAGCAGTTCTTC.

This clonotype came up many times. The gene calls are TRBV9 and TRBJ2-3; D unclear. The V gene lost 3 bases and the J gene lost 2 bases, with 1 base spanning the gap. There are 11 residues in the CDR3. The V gene's germline CDR1 is SGDLS and CDR2 YYNGEE. CDR3 protein: CASSDTDTQYF. DNA of the CDR3: TGTGCCAGCAGCGACACAGATACGCAGTATTTT.

This clonotype was counted a few times. This rearrangement joins TRBV20-1 to TRBJ2-7; TRBD2 is a possible D gene (6 bases). V shed 3 bases and J shed 4 bases, with 16 bases lying between them. CDR3 length equals 14 residues. Per germline, CDR1 DFQATT and CDR2 SNEGSKA (reference sequence). The CDR3 loop reads CSASPVRGKYEQYV. The CDR3 bases are TGCAGTGCTAGTCCCGTCCGGGGGAAATACGAGCAGTACGTC.

This rearrangement joins TRBV11-2 to TRBJ1-1; no clear D gene. With 5 bases removed from V and 3 bases from J, the gap between germline ends came to 10 bases. CDR3 size: 13 residues. Germline loops: CDR1 SGHAT, CDR2 FQNNGV. This chain's CDR3 is CASSLSEHTEAFF. CDR3 coding DNA: TGTGCCAGCAGCCTCTCTGAACACACTGAAGCTTTCTTT.

This clonotype was recorded a few times. This sequence joins TRBV19 and TRBJ1-1; 7 bases map to TRBD1. CDR3 length equals 14 residues. V was pared by 5 bases and J by 7 bases, with 10 bases of the junction left unmatched. Germline CDR1 reads LNHDA; CDR2 reads SQIVND (reference sequence). CDR3 sequence (DNA): TGTGCCAGTAGTTGGTCAGGGGGGGATAATGAAGCTTTCTTT. It yields the protein CASSWSGGDNEAFF.

The CDR3 region is CASRPRLAEPHYNEQFF. As DNA, the CDR3 is TGTGCCAGCAGGCCAAGACTAGCGGAGCCCCACTACAATGAGCAGTTCTTC. The chain links TRBV6-2 or TRBV6-3 to TRBJ2-1, with 9 bases lining up with TRBD2. J gave up 3 bases and V 6 bases, and 12 bases lay outside the gene matches. Germline CDR1 MNHEY, CDR2 SVGEGT. The CDR3 length is 17 residues.